These 28 T cell receptor beta chains were sequenced from one sample in a study of T cell responses to AZD1222 COVID-19 vaccine. Generated by immunoSEQ multiplex PCR, the TCRdb table keeps only in-frame clones and is missing some. The sample holds roughly 140,000 clones, approximately 90% seen once. This specimen was peripheral blood, taken 28 days after the second AZD1222 dose. These receptors were collected from an adult who received the AZD1222 COVID-19 vaccine.

The rearrangement uses TRBV7-3 and TRBJ2-1; possible D gene TRBD1, 7 bases. V dropped 2 bases and J dropped 0 bases, with 11 bases sitting between them. The germline CDR1 and CDR2 sequences are SGHTA and FQGTGA. This CDR3 has 16 amino acids. The CDR3 nucleotides read TGTGCCAGCAGCTTATGGCGGGACAGCTCCTACAATGAGCAGTTCTTC. Translated: CASSLWRDSSYNEQFF.

The chain employs TRBV18 and TRBJ1-2, with 12 nucleotides matching TRBD1. From germline, CDR1 is KGHSH and CDR2 LQKENI. The CDR3 runs to 16 residues. V lost 3 bases to trimming and J lost 7 bases; unmatched junction nucleotides: 9. CDR3 coding DNA: TGTGCCAGCTCACCGGGGACCGGGACAGGGGGCCTTGGCTACACCTTC. It encodes CASSPGTGTGGLGYTF.

The chain joins TRBV2 to TRBJ1-5; D is unclear. The CDR3 has 13 amino acids. From germline, CDR1 is SNHLY and CDR2 FYNNEI. The V and J ends lost 9 bases and 7 bases respectively, with 16 bases between them. CDR3 sequence (DNA): TGTGCCAGTACGGCAGGATTACGGCAGCCCCAGCATTTT. The encoded protein is CASTAGLRQPQHF. Full variable domain (outside the CDR3, taken from reference TRBV2 and TRBJ1-5): EPEVTQTPSHQVTQMGQEVILRCVPISNHLYFYWYRQILGQKVEFLVSFYNNEISEKSEIFDDQFSVERPDGSNFTLKIRSTKLEDSAMYFCASTAGLRQPQHFGDGTRLSIL.

V is TRBV7-3 and J is TRBJ2-5; the D gene could be TRBD1 or TRBD2 (6 bases each). Germline-derived CDR1 and CDR2 are SGHTA and FQGTGA. V lost 6 bases, J lost 5 bases, and 19 bases lay in between. This CDR3 comprises 15 residues. The CDR3 nucleotides are TGTGCCAGCAGTAAGGGGGGTCTAGGGAGCGAGACCCAGTACTTC. This gives the protein CASSKGGLGSETQYF.

The chain is built from TRBV12-3 or TRBV12-4 and TRBJ2-1; D is ambiguous. The V end was cut by 8 bases, the J end by 8 bases, with 10 bases between. This CDR3 has 11 amino acids. CDR3 loop: CASGYLHEQFF. In DNA form, the CDR3 reads TGTGCCAGCGGATACCTCCATGAGCAGTTCTTC.

The chain uses TRBV10-3 and TRBJ1-2, with D tentatively TRBD1 (6 bases). V shed 8 bases and J shed 0 bases, with 10 bases lying between them. This CDR3 comprises 13 residues. The germline gives CDR1 ENHRY, CDR2 SYGVKD. CDR3 sequence: CAIGRQANYGYTF. The CDR3, as DNA: TGTGCCATCGGGCGACAGGCTAACTATGGCTACACCTTC.

The gene calls are TRBV7-3 and TRBJ2-3; D is perhaps TRBD1 or TRBD2 (5 bases each). This CDR3 region has 14 residues. The germline V and J ends were trimmed by 3 bases and 3 bases, with 10 bases remaining between them. CDR1 SGHTA and CDR2 FQGTGA come from the germline V gene. This chain's CDR3 is CASSLTGRTDTQYF. CDR3 nucleotide sequence: TGTGCCAGCAGCTTGACGGGACGTACAGATACGCAGTATTTT.

J is TRBJ2-5 and V is TRBV15, with D possibly being TRBD2 (6 bases). The CDR3 covers 16 residues. Germline-derived CDR1 and CDR2 are LNHNV and YYDKDF (reference sequence). The V and J ends lost 0 bases and 5 bases respectively, with 16 bases between them. Written as DNA, the CDR3 is TGTGCCACCAGCAGAGATAAAGGAGAGGGAGGTGAGACCCAGTACTTC. Protein product: CATSRDKGEGGETQYF.

The gene calls are TRBV28 and TRBJ1-2; D is uncertain. Trimming removed 2 bases from V and 11 bases from J, with 12 bases in between. The CDR3 consists of 12 residues. The germline gives CDR1 MDHEN, CDR2 SYDVKM. CDR3 coding DNA: TGTGCCAGCAGTTTAGGTTCATTCGAATACACCTTC. Residues: CASSLGSFEYTF.

This chain's CDR3 is CASSEALTYEQYF. CDR3 nucleotide sequence: TGTGCCAGCAGTGAAGCTCTGACCTACGAGCAGTACTTC. The chain links TRBV6-1 to TRBJ2-7; D not resolved. The CDR3 is 13 residues long. The ends were cut back, 0 bases at V and 2 bases at J, with 5 bases in the middle. Germline assignment: CDR1 MNHNS and CDR2 SASEGT.

The V gene is TRBV6-5, the J gene TRBJ1-5; D is ambiguous. Germline V CDR1 and CDR2: MNHEY, SVGAGI. With 5 bases removed from V and 6 bases from J, the gap between germline ends came to 17 bases. This CDR3 is 15 amino acids long. The CDR3 DNA follows: TGTGCCAGCAGTCCCCGGGTGCAGAAGGGTCAGCCCCAGCATTTT. Protein: CASSPRVQKGQPQHF.

This clone was recorded only once. This chain connects TRBV5-1 to TRBJ2-2; D unresolved. Germline CDR1 and CDR2: SGHRS and YFSETQ. The V end was cut by 4 bases, the J end by 3 bases, with 13 bases between. The CDR3 sequence is 15 residues long. CDR3 amino acids: CASSPRSGDTGELFF. CDR3 DNA sequence: TGCGCCAGCAGCCCCCGTTCGGGCGACACCGGGGAGCTGTTTTTT.

The chain combines TRBV5-1 with TRBJ1-4; D perhaps matches TRBD1 (6 bases). Germline V CDR1 and CDR2: SGHRS, YFSETQ. The CDR3 has 15 amino acids. V was pared by 4 bases and J by 2 bases, with 12 bases between. In DNA, the CDR3 is TGCGCCAGCAGCCCAATAGGGGGGACTAATGAAAAACTGTTTTTT. This codes for CASSPIGGTNEKLFF.

V usage is TRBV6-4 and J usage is TRBJ1-1; D is perhaps TRBD1 (5 bases). Trimming took off 0 bases at V and 5 bases at J, with 10 bases between the two ends. Germline CDR1 and CDR2: MRHNA and SNTAGT. This CDR3 has 14 amino acids. This CDR3 is CASSDSDRRTEAFF. The CDR3 DNA is TGTGCCAGCAGTGACTCCGACAGACGGACTGAAGCTTTCTTT.

This chain links TRBV18 with TRBJ2-1; 7 positions agree with TRBD1. V lost 2 bases, J lost 5 bases, and 6 bases stayed unmatched. The CDR3 extends over 15 amino acids. CDR1 and CDR2 (germline): KGHSH, LQKENI. The CDR3 region has the DNA TGTGCCAGCTCACCAAAAAGGACAGGTGACAATGAGCAGTTCTTC. Amino acids: CASSPKRTGDNEQFF.

This clone was seen more than once but under ten times. This rearrangement joins TRBV18 to TRBJ2-1; D unresolved. Germline CDR1 is KGHSH and CDR2 is LQKENI. The CDR3 runs 13 residues. Trimming stripped 1 base from V and 8 bases from J, with 9 bases between. The CDR3 region is CASSPLLEDEQFF. CDR3 nucleotide sequence: TGTGCCAGCTCACCACTGCTAGAGGATGAGCAGTTCTTC. The full variable domain, its missing parts supplied by reference TRBV18 and TRBJ2-1, is NAGVMQNPRHLVRRRGQEARLRCSPMKGHSHVYWYRQLPEEGLKFMVYLQKENIIDESGMPKERFSAEFPKEGPSILRIQQVVRGDSAAYFCASSPLLEDEQFFGPGTRLTVL.

The genes are TRBV27 and TRBJ2-7; possible D gene TRBD2, 5 bases. CDR3 size: 14 residues. V was pared by 3 bases and J by 1 base, with 10 bases between. Germline CDR1 is MNHEY and CDR2 is SMNVEV (reference sequence). CDR3 coding DNA: TGTGCCAGCAGTTTGGGAGACTGGTCCTACGAGCAGTACTTC. Translating it yields CASSLGDWSYEQYF.

The V and J genes are TRBV5-1 and TRBJ2-5; unclear D gene. Germline assignment: CDR1 SGHRS and CDR2 YFSETQ. This CDR3 is 13 amino acids long. V lost 2 bases and J lost 2, with 7 bases in between. CDR3: CASSFTLQETQYF. The CDR3 DNA is TGCGCCAGCAGCTTTACCTTACAAGAGACCCAGTACTTC.

The rearrangement uses TRBV18 and TRBJ2-5; D unresolved. Trimming shortened V by 3 bases and J by 6 bases, and 8 bases separated the two germline ends. The germline gives CDR1 KGHSH, CDR2 LQKENI. The CDR3 spans 12 residues. The CDR3 reads CASSPNRQTQYF. DNA of the CDR3: TGTGCCAGCTCACCGAATCGCCAGACCCAGTACTTC.

The genes are TRBV4-2 and TRBJ1-2; 7 bases agree with TRBD1. The CDR3 is 15 amino acids. CDR1 is LGHNA, CDR2 YNFKEQ, per germline. Unmatched junction bases numbered 4, after V lost 3 bases and J lost 0 bases. This chain's CDR3 is CASSHAGTANYGYTF. The CDR3 DNA sequence: TGTGCCAGCAGCCACGCTGGGACAGCTAACTATGGCTACACCTTC.

The chain has TRBV28 and TRBJ1-1; D ambiguous. The CDR3 is 15 amino acids. V was cut by 10 bases and J by 3 bases, with 21 bases left in between. Germline CDR1 MDHEN, CDR2 SYDVKM. CDR3 DNA sequence: TGTGCCACTTCTCTGGCGGGGTTTGGGGACACTGAAGCTTTCTTT. Residues: CATSLAGFGDTEAFF.

The chain links TRBV19 to TRBJ1-2; D remains ambiguous. This CDR3 comprises 12 residues. CDR1 is LNHDA and CDR2 is SQIVND in the germline V gene (reference sequence). Trimming took 4 bases from V and 1 from J, leaving 4 bases between them. Here the CDR3 DNA reads TGTGCCAGTAGTAATGGTAACTATGGCTACACCTTC. Translation gives CASSNGNYGYTF.

This clone was counted only a few times. The chain carries TRBV4-3 and TRBJ1-4; no definite D call. The CDR3 contains 15 residues. V was shortened by 3 bases and J by 3 bases, with 11 bases between the two germline ends. Germline-derived CDR1 and CDR2 are LGHNA and YSLEER. The CDR3, as DNA: TGCGCCAGCAGCCACTCCCGGGCCGCTAATGAAAAACTGTTTTTT. This encodes CASSHSRAANEKLFF.

The chain has TRBV4-1 and TRBJ2-1; 9 nucleotides line up with TRBD1. This CDR3 has 16 amino acids. V lost 4 bases and J lost 3; bases outside the gene matches: 7. CDR1 is MGHRA and CDR2 is YSYEKL in the germline V gene. The CDR3 is CASSPGGTGIYNEQFF. DNA for the CDR3: TGCGCCAGCAGCCCAGGCGGGACAGGGATCTACAATGAGCAGTTCTTC.

CDR3 in amino acids: CAIERGGVNSEAFF. DNA for the CDR3: TGTGCCATCGAAAGAGGGGGGGTAAATTCTGAAGCTTTCTTT. V usage is TRBV10-3 and J usage is TRBJ1-1; weak D call: TRBD1 (6 bases). V lost 8 bases and J lost 6, with 19 bases in between. The CDR3 totals 14 residues. Germline V gene sequence: CDR1 ENHRY, CDR2 SYGVKD.

The chain employs TRBV28 and TRBJ1-6; the match to TRBD1 covers 8 bases. Germline loops: CDR1 MDHEN, CDR2 SYDVKM. The CDR3 covers 14 residues. J gave up 9 bases and V 6 bases, and 7 bases lay outside the gene matches. The CDR3 bases are TGTGCCAGCAGCAAACAGGGGGTCAGTTCACCCCTCCACTTT. It is translated as CASSKQGVSSPLHF. The variable domain in full, with the rest retrieved from reference TRBV28 and TRBJ1-6, is DVKVTQSSRYLVKRTGEKVFLECVQDMDHENMFWYRQDPGLGLRLIYFSYDVKMKEKGDIPEGYSVSREKKERFSLILESASTNQTSMYLCASSKQGVSSPLHFGNGTRLTVT.

This clone was seen more than once but under ten times. The V and J genes are TRBV2 and TRBJ2-1; D is perhaps TRBD1 (6 bases). The CDR3 is 15 residues long. V was trimmed by 7 bases and J by 1 base, leaving 14 bases between them. CDR1 is SNHLY and CDR2 is FYNNEI in the germline V gene. The CDR3 DNA is TGTGCCAGCACAGGGGCTGGGGTTTCCTACAATGAGCAGTTCTTC. It specifies CASTGAGVSYNEQFF. Full variable domain (missing parts from reference TRBV2 and TRBJ2-1): EPEVTQTPSHQVTQMGQEVILRCVPISNHLYFYWYRQILGQKVEFLVSFYNNEISEKSEIFDDQFSVERPDGSNFTLKIRSTKLEDSAMYFCASTGAGVSYNEQFFGPGTRLTVL.

This chain connects TRBV7-3 to TRBJ2-7; 9 nucleotides agree with TRBD1. Germline assignment: CDR1 SGHTA and CDR2 FQGTGA. There are 14 residues in the CDR3. V lost 1 base to trimming and J lost 6 bases; unmatched junction nucleotides: 4. The chain's CDR3 is CASSLSGTGSEQYF. CDR3 sequence (DNA): TGTGCCAGCAGCTTAAGCGGGACAGGGTCCGAGCAGTACTTC.